One sample yielded the 28 T cell receptor beta chains listed below, sequenced in a study of blood T cell repertoires in COVID-19. The data were produced by immunoSEQ multiplex PCR, yet TCRdb's version contains in-frame clones alone and is incomplete. Among fewer than 350,000 clones listed, roughly nine tenths were seen once. Input material: peripheral blood. Every receptor here comes from a woman aged 60 to 75 with COVID-19, enrolled during active disease.

The chain couples TRBV4-2 to TRBJ2-1, with D possibly matching TRBD1 (6 bases). The CDR3 has 15 amino acids. Germline values: CDR1 LGHNA, CDR2 YNFKEQ. Trimming cost V 4 bases and J 0 bases, with 10 bases left between them. The CDR3: CASSPLGASYNEQFF. The DNA of the CDR3 is TGTGCCAGCAGCCCACTGGGGGCCTCCTACAATGAGCAGTTCTTC.

This sequence joins TRBV11-2 and TRBJ1-1; D gene uncertain. From germline, CDR1 is SGHAT and CDR2 FQNNGV. The V and J ends lost 5 bases and 1 base respectively, with 11 bases between them. The CDR3 runs to 14 residues. The DNA for the CDR3 is TGTGCCAGCAGCCCCCTTAACAGGAACACTGAAGCTTTCTTT. It is translated as CASSPLNRNTEAFF.

The chain couples TRBV29-1 to TRBJ1-1; D is ambiguous. The CDR3 is made up of 11 amino acids. In germline, CDR1 is SQVTM, CDR2 ANQGSEA. The ends were cut back, 4 bases at V and 8 bases at J, with 11 bases in the middle. The CDR3 is CSVGIGVEAFF. The CDR3 nucleotides read TGCAGCGTTGGGATCGGGGTGGAAGCTTTCTTT.

The rearrangement links TRBV12-3 or TRBV12-4 to TRBJ2-5; perhaps TRBD1 as D (5 bases). The CDR3 runs to 13 residues. The V end lost 8 bases, the J end lost 3 bases, and 13 bases lay between the germline ends. Written as DNA, the CDR3 is TGTGCCAGCGGAGACAGATATGAAGAGACCCAGTACTTC. Translated, it gives CASGDRYEETQYF.

This clone has a handful of counts. The chain carries TRBV2 and TRBJ1-2, with TRBD1 identical over 8 bases. Per the germline V gene, CDR1 is SNHLY and CDR2 is FYNNEI. This CDR3 is 14 amino acids long. V was clipped by 6 bases and J by 3 bases; unmatched bases: 6. The CDR3: CASRAGQAYYGYTF. CDR3 DNA sequence: TGTGCCAGCAGAGCGGGACAGGCATACTATGGCTACACCTTC.

This clone was counted a single time. This chain uses TRBV11-1 with TRBJ2-7; the match to TRBD1 covers 11 bases. Unmatched junction bases numbered 4, after V lost 5 bases and J lost 1 base. Germline V gives CDR1 SGHAT, CDR2 FQDESV (reference sequence). This CDR3 is built from 15 residues. The CDR3 reads CASSPGTGGSYEQYF. The DNA for the CDR3 is TGTGCCAGCAGCCCGGGGACAGGGGGATCCTACGAGCAGTACTTC.

V usage is TRBV5-1 and J usage is TRBJ1-3; D possibly corresponds to TRBD1 (6 bases). The CDR3 totals 15 residues. The ends were cut back, 0 bases at V and 0 bases at J, with 7 bases in the middle. The germline CDR1 and CDR2 sequences are SGHRS and YFSETQ. The CDR3 loop is CASSLVQGSGNTIYF. The CDR3, as DNA: TGCGCCAGCAGCTTGGTACAGGGCTCTGGAAACACCATATATTTT. The full variable domain, completed using reference TRBV5-1 and TRBJ1-3, is KAGVTQTPRYLIKTRGQQVTLSCSPISGHRSVSWYQQTPGQGLQFLFEYFSETQRNKGNFPGRFSGRQFSNSRSEMNVSTLELGDSALYLCASSLVQGSGNTIYFGEGSWLTVV.

The chain combines TRBV24-1 with TRBJ1-6; TRBD1 aligns across 10 bases. The CDR3 runs to 14 residues. The germline gives CDR1 KGHDR, CDR2 SFDVKD. The V gene end was trimmed by 12 bases and the J gene end by 9 bases; junction bases not matched to a gene: 10. The CDR3 here is CAPTEGQGISPLHF. The CDR3 DNA reads as TGTGCCCCGACCGAGGGACAGGGGATTTCACCCCTCCACTTT.

The rearrangement joins TRBV5-6 to TRBJ1-2, with 7 bases fitting TRBD1. This CDR3 contains 12 residues. V was pared by 6 bases and J by 8 bases, with 7 bases of the junction left unmatched. CDR1 and CDR2 from the germline V gene are SGHDT and YYEEEE. The CDR3 DNA sequence: TGTGCCAGCACCAAGACAGGGTTCGGCTACACCTTC. It encodes CASTKTGFGYTF.

The CDR3 loop reads CASSIVGTGFYQPQHF. CDR3 bases: TGTGCCAGTAGTATAGTAGGGACAGGGTTTTATCAGCCCCAGCATTTT. The chain joins TRBV19 to TRBJ1-5, with 9 bases aligning to TRBD1. The trim removed 1 base at V and 5 bases at J, leaving 6 bases unmatched. CDR1 is LNHDA, CDR2 SQIVND, per germline (reference sequence). The CDR3 length is 16 residues. Using reference TRBV19 and TRBJ1-5 for the parts outside the CDR3, the full variable domain is DGGITQSPKYLFRKEGQNVTLSCEQNLNHDAMYWYRQDPGQGLRLIYYSQIVNDFQKGDIAEGYSVSREKKESFPLTVTSAQKNPTAFYLCASSIVGTGFYQPQHFGDGTRLSIL.

The chain uses TRBV10-3 and TRBJ1-5, with TRBD1 matching over 7 bases. The V segment lost 0 bases and the J segment 2 bases; nucleotides outside the gene matches: 10. From germline, CDR1 is ENHRY and CDR2 SYGVKD. This CDR3 has 18 residues. CDR3 amino acids: CAISESAGRGRGNQPQHF. The CDR3 DNA follows: TGTGCCATCAGTGAGTCAGCGGGCAGGGGGAGAGGCAATCAGCCCCAGCATTTT.

Concerning this clone: An end of the junction does not agree with germline; a read error may underlie this. The chain carries TRBV18 and TRBJ1-6; 12 bases agree with TRBD1. CDR3 length equals 18 residues. Germline values: CDR1 KGHSH, CDR2 LQKENI. The DNA for the CDR3 is TGTGCCAGCTCACCATACGGGACAGGGGGCTCCCATAATTCACCCCTCCACTTT. Its translation: CASSPYGTGGSHNSPLHF. Together with reference TRBV18 and TRBJ1-6, the CDR3 gives the full variable domain: NAGVMQNPRHLVRRRGQEARLRCSPMKGHSHVYWYRQLPEEGLKFMVYLQKENIIDESGMPKERFSAEFPKEGPSILRIQQVVRGDSAAYFCASSPYGTGGSHNSPLHFGNGTRLTVT.

This chain joins TRBV24-1 and TRBJ2-5, with 9 bases fitting TRBD2. V lost 4 bases to trimming and J lost 2 bases; unmatched junction nucleotides: 4. Per germline, CDR1 KGHDR and CDR2 SFDVKD. This CDR3 spans 15 amino acids. The CDR3: CATSDRLAVQETQYF. For the CDR3, the DNA is TGTGCCACCAGTGACCGACTAGCGGTACAAGAGACCCAGTACTTC.

The chain joins TRBV7-8 to TRBJ2-7; D is undetermined. The ends were cut back, 1 base at V and 9 bases at J, with 19 bases in the middle. CDR1 and CDR2 from the germline V gene are SGHVS and FQNEAQ. The CDR3 consists of 15 residues. The CDR3 region is CASSLVGSLITRQYF. As DNA, the CDR3 is TGTGCCAGCAGCTTAGTCGGGTCCTTAATCACAAGGCAGTACTTC.

This chain connects TRBV6-5 to TRBJ2-7, with TRBD1 matching over 7 bases. From germline, CDR1 is MNHEY and CDR2 SVGAGI. CDR3 length: 12 amino acids. V gave up 6 bases and J gave up 4 bases; unmatched junction bases: 3. DNA for the CDR3: TGTGCCAGCAGGACAGGGTCGTACGAGCAGTACTTC. It specifies CASRTGSYEQYF.

The chain has TRBV2 and TRBJ1-1, with D uncertain. The CDR3 runs to 13 residues. Germline V gene lookup returns CDR1 SNHLY and CDR2 FYNNEI. V lost 6 bases and J 0 bases, leaving 8 bases between the germline ends. For the CDR3, the DNA is TGTGCCAGCAGACCAGTGGTGAACACTGAAGCTTTCTTT. Protein product: CASRPVVNTEAFF. The entire variable domain, with the rest obtained from reference TRBV2 and TRBJ1-1, is as follows: EPEVTQTPSHQVTQMGQEVILRCVPISNHLYFYWYRQILGQKVEFLVSFYNNEISEKSEIFDDQFSVERPDGSNFTLKIRSTKLEDSAMYFCASRPVVNTEAFFGQGTRLTVV.

The chain links TRBV5-1 to TRBJ1-1; 9 nucleotides match TRBD1. Per germline, CDR1 SGHRS and CDR2 YFSETQ. Trimming removed 6 bases from V and 0 bases from J; junction bases left unmatched: 3. CDR3 length: 14 amino acids. CDR3 nucleotide sequence: TGCGCCAGCACGCACAGGGGGCTGAACACTGAAGCTTTCTTT. It specifies CASTHRGLNTEAFF.

The CDR3 DNA is TGTGCCAGCAGTTACCTGGGCGGGGACCTCGGTGGCTACACCTTC. It is translated as CASSYLGGDLGGYTF. The rearrangement joins TRBV6-5 to TRBJ1-2, with D tentatively TRBD1 (5 bases). This CDR3 spans 15 amino acids. Trimming cost V 2 bases and J 7 bases, with 17 bases left between them. Germline loops: CDR1 MNHEY, CDR2 SVGAGI.

V gene TRBV9 combines with J gene TRBJ1-2; 7 positions agree with TRBD1. V was clipped by 0 bases and J by 5 bases; unmatched bases: 19. Looked up from germline, CDR1 is SGDLS and CDR2 is YYNGEE. The length of the CDR3 is 19 residues. The CDR3 protein is CASSVGQGPISGSSYGYTF. The CDR3 DNA reads as TGTGCCAGCAGCGTAGGACAGGGCCCTATTTCGGGCTCTTCTTATGGCTACACCTTC.

CDR3 residues: CASSEVSPASTDTQYF. In nucleotides, the CDR3 is TGTGCCAGCAGTGAAGTTAGCCCTGCTAGCACAGATACGCAGTATTTT. The gene calls are TRBV6-1 and TRBJ2-3, with unresolved D. This CDR3 region has 16 residues. V gave up 1 base and J gave up 0 bases, with 11 bases separating them. Looked up from germline, CDR1 is MNHNS and CDR2 is SASEGT.

The rearrangement joins TRBV5-5 to TRBJ1-3; 8 nucleotides align to TRBD1. There are 19 residues in the CDR3. The germline V gene encodes CDR1 SGHKS and CDR2 YYEKEE (reference sequence). The ends lost 3 bases at V and 4 bases at J; junction bases unmatched: 18. CDR3 coding DNA: TGTGCCAGCAGCTCCCGATACCAGACAGGGGCCGTAGGAGGAAACACCATATATTTT. The encoded protein is CASSSRYQTGAVGGNTIYF. Supplemented by reference TRBV5-5 and TRBJ1-3, the full variable domain reads DAGVTQSPTHLIKTRGQQVTLRCSPISGHKSVSWYQQVLGQGPQFIFQYYEKEERGRGNFPDRFSARQFPNYSSELNVNALLLGDSALYLCASSSRYQTGAVGGNTIYFGEGSWLTVV.

The chain joins TRBV7-9 to TRBJ1-2; D possibly corresponds to TRBD1 (6 bases). Trimming removed 4 bases at V and 2 bases at J, with 11 bases between. This CDR3 is built from 14 residues. Germline CDR1 is SEHNR and CDR2 is FQNEAQ (reference sequence). The CDR3 region has the DNA TGTGCCAGCAGCTCAAGGACAGAAAACTATGGCTACACCTTC. It translates to CASSSRTENYGYTF.

J is TRBJ2-5 and V is TRBV7-8, with 7 bases fitting TRBD2. This CDR3 spans 17 amino acids. Germline trimming cut 4 bases from V and 5 bases from J; bases unmatched to any gene: 16. Germline V gives CDR1 SGHVS, CDR2 FQNEAQ. CDR3 amino acids: CASSYTMGPSGSETQYF. The CDR3 coding sequence is TGTGCCAGCAGCTACACAATGGGTCCTAGCGGTAGCGAGACCCAGTACTTC.

The V call is TRBV6-5, the J call TRBJ1-3; the D gene is possibly TRBD1 (5 bases). The V gene's germline CDR1 is MNHEY and CDR2 SVGAGI. The CDR3 has 15 amino acids. Trimming cost V 4 bases and J 10 bases, with 20 bases left between them. The CDR3 DNA reads TGTGCCAGCAGTTCCAAATCCCACGGGGGGGGGACCATATATTTT. Translation: CASSSKSHGGGTIYF.

The gene calls are TRBV10-1 and TRBJ2-5; D unclear. V dropped 1 base and J dropped 7 bases, with 16 bases sitting between them. Per germline, CDR1 WNHNN and CDR2 SYGVQD (reference sequence). The CDR3 length is 15 residues. CDR3 amino acids: CASSEFGRGLGTQYF. CDR3 nucleotides: TGCGCCAGCAGTGAGTTCGGTAGAGGCTTGGGGACCCAGTACTTC.

V gene TRBV27 combines with J gene TRBJ1-6; perhaps TRBD1 as D (6 bases). V lost 6 bases to trimming and J lost 7 bases, with 16 bases between them. Germline values: CDR1 MNHEY, CDR2 SMNVEV (reference sequence). The CDR3 has 15 residues. CDR3 loop: CASRWGGLGNSPLHF. The CDR3 coding sequence is TGTGCCAGCAGGTGGGGGGGCCTTGGAAATTCACCCCTCCACTTT.

The J gene is TRBJ2-7, the V gene TRBV13; a weak D match, TRBD2 (6 bases). Trimming took 1 base from V and 7 from J, leaving 14 bases between them. The CDR3 covers 14 residues. In germline, CDR1 is PRHDT, CDR2 FYEKMQ (reference sequence). The CDR3 coding sequence is TGTGCCAGCAGCTTAGTCCGGAGGGTTGGGGAGCAGTACTTC. Protein: CASSLVRRVGEQYF.

J is TRBJ1-5 and V is TRBV2; D is perhaps TRBD1 (6 bases). Germline CDR1 SNHLY, CDR2 FYNNEI. Between the trimmed V and J ends, which lost 3 bases and 3 bases, there was a span of 15 bases. This CDR3 region has 16 residues. The CDR3 bases are TGTGCCAGCAGTGATAGGACAGCAAGCTCCAATCAGCCCCAGCATTTT. Protein: CASSDRTASSNQPQHF.